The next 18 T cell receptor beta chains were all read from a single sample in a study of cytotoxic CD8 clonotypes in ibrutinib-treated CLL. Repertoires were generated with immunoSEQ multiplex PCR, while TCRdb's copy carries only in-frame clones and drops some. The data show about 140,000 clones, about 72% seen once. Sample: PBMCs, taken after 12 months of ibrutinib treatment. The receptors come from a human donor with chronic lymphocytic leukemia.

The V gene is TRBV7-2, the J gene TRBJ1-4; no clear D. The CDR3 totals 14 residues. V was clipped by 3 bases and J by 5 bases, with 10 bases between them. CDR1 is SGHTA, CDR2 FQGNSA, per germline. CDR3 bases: TGTGCCAGCAGCTTTCGTGGCGGGAATGAAAAACTGTTTTTT. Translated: CASSFRGGNEKLFF.

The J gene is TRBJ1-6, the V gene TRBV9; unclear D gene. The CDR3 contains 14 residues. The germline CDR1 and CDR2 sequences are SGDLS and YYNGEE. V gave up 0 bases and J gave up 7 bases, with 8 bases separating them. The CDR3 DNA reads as TGTGCCAGCAGCGTAGAAAGGGCGAATTCACCCCTCCACTTT. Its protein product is CASSVERANSPLHF.

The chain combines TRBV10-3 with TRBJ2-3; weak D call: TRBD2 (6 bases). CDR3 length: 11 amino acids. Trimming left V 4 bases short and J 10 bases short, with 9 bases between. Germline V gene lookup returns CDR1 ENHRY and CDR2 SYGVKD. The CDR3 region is CAISGGDAQYF. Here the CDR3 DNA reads TGTGCCATCAGTGGGGGGGACGCGCAGTATTTT.

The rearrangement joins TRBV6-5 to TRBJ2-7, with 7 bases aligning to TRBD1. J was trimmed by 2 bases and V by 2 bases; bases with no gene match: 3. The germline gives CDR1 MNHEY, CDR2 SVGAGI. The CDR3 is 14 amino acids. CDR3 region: CASSYRTGPYEQYF. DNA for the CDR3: TGTGCCAGCAGTTACCGGACAGGACCCTACGAGCAGTACTTC.

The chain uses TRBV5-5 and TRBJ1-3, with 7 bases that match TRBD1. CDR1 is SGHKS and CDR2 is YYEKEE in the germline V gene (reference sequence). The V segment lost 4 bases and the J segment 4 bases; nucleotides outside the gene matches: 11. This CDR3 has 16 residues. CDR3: CASSLLTGSDGNTIYF. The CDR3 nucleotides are TGTGCCAGCAGCCTCTTGACAGGGAGCGACGGAAACACCATATATTTT.

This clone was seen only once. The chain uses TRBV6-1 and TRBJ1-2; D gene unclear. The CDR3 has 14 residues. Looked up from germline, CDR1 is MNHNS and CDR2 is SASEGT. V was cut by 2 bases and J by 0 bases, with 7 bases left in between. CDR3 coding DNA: TGTGCCAGCAGTGAACAGTTATCTAACTATGGCTACACCTTC. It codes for CASSEQLSNYGYTF.

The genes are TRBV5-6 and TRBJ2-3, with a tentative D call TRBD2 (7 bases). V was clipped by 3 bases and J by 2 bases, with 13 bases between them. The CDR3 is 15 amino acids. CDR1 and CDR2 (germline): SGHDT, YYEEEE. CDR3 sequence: CASSWGAGATDTQYF. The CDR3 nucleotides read TGTGCCAGCAGCTGGGGGGCGGGAGCCACAGATACGCAGTATTTT. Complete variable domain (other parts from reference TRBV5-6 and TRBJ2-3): DAGVTQSPTHLIKTRGQQVTLRCSPKSGHDTVSWYQQALGQGPQFIFQYYEEEERQRGNFPDRFSGHQFPNYSSELNVNALLLGDSALYLCASSWGAGATDTQYFGPGTRLTVL.

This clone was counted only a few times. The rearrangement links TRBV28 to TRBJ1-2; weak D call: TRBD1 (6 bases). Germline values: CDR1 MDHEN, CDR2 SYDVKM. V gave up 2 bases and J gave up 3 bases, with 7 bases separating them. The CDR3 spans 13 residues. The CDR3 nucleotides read TGTGCCAGCAGTTTACAGGGGTACTATGGCTACACCTTC. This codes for CASSLQGYYGYTF.

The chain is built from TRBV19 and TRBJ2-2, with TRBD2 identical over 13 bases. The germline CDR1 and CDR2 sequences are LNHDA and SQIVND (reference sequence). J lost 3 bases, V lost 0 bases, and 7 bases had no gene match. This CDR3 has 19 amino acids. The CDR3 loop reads CASSIDGLAGDFDTGELFF. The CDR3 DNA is TGTGCCAGTAGTATAGACGGACTAGCGGGAGATTTTGACACCGGGGAGCTGTTTTTT.

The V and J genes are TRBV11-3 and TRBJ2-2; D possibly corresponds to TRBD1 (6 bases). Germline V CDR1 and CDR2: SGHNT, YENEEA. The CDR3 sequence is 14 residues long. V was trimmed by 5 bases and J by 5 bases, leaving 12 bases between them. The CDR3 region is CASSPGGRTGELFF. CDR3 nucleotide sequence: TGTGCCAGCAGCCCTGGGGGCCGGACCGGGGAGCTGTTTTTT.

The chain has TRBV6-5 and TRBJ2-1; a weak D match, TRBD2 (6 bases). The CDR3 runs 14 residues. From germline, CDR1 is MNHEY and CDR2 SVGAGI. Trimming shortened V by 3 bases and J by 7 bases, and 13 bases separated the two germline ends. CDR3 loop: CASSYLRDWNEQFF. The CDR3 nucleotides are TGTGCCAGCAGTTATTTGCGGGATTGGAATGAGCAGTTCTTC.

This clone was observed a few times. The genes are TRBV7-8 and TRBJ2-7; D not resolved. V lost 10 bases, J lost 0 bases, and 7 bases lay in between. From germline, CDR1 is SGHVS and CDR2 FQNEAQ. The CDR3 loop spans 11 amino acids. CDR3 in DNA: TGTGCCACTAAGGACTCCTACGAGCAGTACTTC. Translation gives CATKDSYEQYF.

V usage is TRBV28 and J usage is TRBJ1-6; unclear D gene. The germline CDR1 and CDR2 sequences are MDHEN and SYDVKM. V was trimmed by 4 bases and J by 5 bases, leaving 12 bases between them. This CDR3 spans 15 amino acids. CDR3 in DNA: TGTGCCAGCAGTTACATATGGCAGGATAATTCACCCCTCCACTTT. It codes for CASSYIWQDNSPLHF.

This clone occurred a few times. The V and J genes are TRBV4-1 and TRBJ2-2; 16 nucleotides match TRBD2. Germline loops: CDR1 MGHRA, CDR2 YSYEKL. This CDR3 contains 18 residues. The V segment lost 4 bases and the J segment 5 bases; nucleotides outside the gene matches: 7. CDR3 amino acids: CASSLTGTSGRATGELFF. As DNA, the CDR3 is TGCGCCAGCAGCCTCACCGGGACTAGCGGGAGGGCAACCGGGGAGCTGTTTTTT.

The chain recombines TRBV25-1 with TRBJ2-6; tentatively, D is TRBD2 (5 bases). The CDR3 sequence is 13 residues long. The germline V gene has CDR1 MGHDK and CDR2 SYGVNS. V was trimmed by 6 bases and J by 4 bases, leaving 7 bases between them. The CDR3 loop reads CASRDSGANVLTF. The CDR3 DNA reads TGTGCCAGCAGGGACTCCGGGGCCAACGTCCTGACTTTC.

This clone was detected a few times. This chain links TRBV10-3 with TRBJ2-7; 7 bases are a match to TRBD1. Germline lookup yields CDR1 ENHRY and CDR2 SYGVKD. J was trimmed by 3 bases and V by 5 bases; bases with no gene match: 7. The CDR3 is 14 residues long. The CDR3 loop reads CAISSPGQSYEQYF. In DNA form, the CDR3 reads TGTGCCATCAGTTCCCCGGGACAGAGCTACGAGCAGTACTTC.

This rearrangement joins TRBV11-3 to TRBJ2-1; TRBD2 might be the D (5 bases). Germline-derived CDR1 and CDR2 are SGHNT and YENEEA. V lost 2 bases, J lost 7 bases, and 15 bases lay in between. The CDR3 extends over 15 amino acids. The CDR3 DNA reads TGTGCCAGCAGCTTATACGAGGGTTTGAGTAATGAGCAGTTCTTC. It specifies CASSLYEGLSNEQFF.

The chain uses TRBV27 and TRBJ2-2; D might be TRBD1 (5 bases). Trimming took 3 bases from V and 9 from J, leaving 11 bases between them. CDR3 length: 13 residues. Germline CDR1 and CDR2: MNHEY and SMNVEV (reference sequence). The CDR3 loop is CASSFRRQWELFF. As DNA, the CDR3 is TGTGCCAGCAGTTTCCGGCGACAGTGGGAGCTGTTTTTT.